This T cell receptor (beta chain) is from a study of T cell responses to AZD1222 COVID-19 vaccine. Overall study results and limits: Only five or six AZD1222 recipients tested seropositive at baseline. Spike as a whole was targeted by vaccine-associated CD4 TCRs, dominant at 160-218 and 743-854. Two doses of AZD1222 preceded a rise in Spike-specific TCR breadth and depth.

Method: immunoSEQ multiplex PCR; TCRdb's copy keeps in-frame clones and lacks some. Of fewer than 130,000 clones listed, 85% to 95% are singletons. As regards this clone: Its antigen is undetermined. One junction end does not reproduce the germline sequence, and a read error may be involved.

Specimen: peripheral blood, collected 28 days after the second AZD1222 dose. This TCR came from an adult who received the AZD1222 COVID-19 vaccine.

The chain's CDR3 is CASSLGWDRGKRRTSGSPQYF. The CDR3 bases are TGTGCCAGCAGTTTAGGATGGGACAGGGGGAAAAGACGGACTAGCGGGAGCCCGCAGTATTTT. The chain uses TRBV13 and TRBJ2-3; 13 positions agree with TRBD2. Looked up from germline, CDR1 is PRHDT and CDR2 is FYEKMQ (reference sequence). This CDR3 region has 21 residues.